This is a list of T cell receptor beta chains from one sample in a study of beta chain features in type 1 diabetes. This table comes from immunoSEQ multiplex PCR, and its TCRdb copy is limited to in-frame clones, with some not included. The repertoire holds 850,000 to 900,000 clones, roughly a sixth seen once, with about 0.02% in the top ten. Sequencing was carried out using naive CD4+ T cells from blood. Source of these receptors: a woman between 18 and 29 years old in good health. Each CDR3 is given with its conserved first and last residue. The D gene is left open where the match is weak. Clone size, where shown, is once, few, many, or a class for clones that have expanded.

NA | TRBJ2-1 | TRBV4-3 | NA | TGCGCCAGCAGCCAAGCAGCGGAGTCCTACAATGAGCAGTTCTTC | CASSQAAESYNEQFF
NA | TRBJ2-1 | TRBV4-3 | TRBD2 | TGCGCCAGCAGCCAAGACCTAGCGGGAGCGTATGAGCAGTTCTTC | CASSQDLAGAYEQFF
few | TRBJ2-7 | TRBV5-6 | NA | TGTGCCAGCAGCCGGACAGACGAGCAGTACTTC | CASSRTDEQYF
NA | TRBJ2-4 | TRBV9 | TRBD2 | TGTGCCAGCAGCCTAGGGACTAGCGGGAGATCGGCCAAAAACATTCAGTACTTC | CASSLGTSGRSAKNIQYF
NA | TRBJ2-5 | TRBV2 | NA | TGTGCCAGCCGTCGACAGATCCAAGAGACCCAGTACTTC | CASRRQIQETQYF
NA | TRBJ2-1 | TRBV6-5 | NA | TGTGCCAGCAATTCGGCAGTGCTCTCCTACAATGAGCAGTTCTTC | CASNSAVLSYNEQFF
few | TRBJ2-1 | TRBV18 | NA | TGTGCCAGCTCACCATTGGTACTCAACAATGAGCAGTTCTTC | CASSPLVLNNEQFF
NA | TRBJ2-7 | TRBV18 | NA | TGTGCCAGCTCACCTCCCGGGCAGTCCTACGAGCAGTACTTC | CASSPPGQSYEQYF
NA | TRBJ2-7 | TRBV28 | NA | TGTGCCAGCATCGGACCGGGACCCCAACTTCGCGAGCAGTACTTC | CASIGPGPQLREQYF
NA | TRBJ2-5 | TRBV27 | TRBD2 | TGTGCCAGCAGTGGCCTAGCGGCCCAAGAGACCCAGTACTTC | CASSGLAAQETQYF
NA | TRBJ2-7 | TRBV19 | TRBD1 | TGTGCCAGTAGTATATTTCCGGGACAGAGATCCTACGAGCAGTACTTC | CASSIFPGQRSYEQYF
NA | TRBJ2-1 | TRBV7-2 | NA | TGTGCCAGCAGCTTAAGAGTATCCTACAATGAGCAGTTCTTC | CASSLRVSYNEQFF
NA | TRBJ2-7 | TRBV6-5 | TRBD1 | TGTGCCAGCAGAAAGACAGGGGGCTCCGGCGAGCAGTACTTC | CASRKTGGSGEQYF
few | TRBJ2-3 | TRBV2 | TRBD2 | TGTGCCAGCAGTGAAGGGACTAGCGTCCTCACAGATACGCAGTATTTT | CASSEGTSVLTDTQYF
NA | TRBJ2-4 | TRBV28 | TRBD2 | TGTGCCAGCAGATTCCGGACTAGCGGGACGCTAGCCAAAAACATTCAGTACTTC | CASRFRTSGTLAKNIQYF
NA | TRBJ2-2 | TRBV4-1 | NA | TGCGCCAGCAGCCAAGAAGCAGCGTACGGGGAGCTGTTTTTT | CASSQEAAYGELFF
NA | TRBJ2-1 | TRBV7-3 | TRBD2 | TGTGCCAGCAGCTTAACGTCCGGGACTAGCGGGAGCGGCAATGAGCAGTTCTTC | CASSLTSGTSGSGNEQFF
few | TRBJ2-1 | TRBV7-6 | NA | TGTGCCAGCAGCTTAAAACTAGTCAGGACATACAATGAGCAGTTCTTC | CASSLKLVRTYNEQFF
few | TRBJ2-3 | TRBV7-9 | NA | TGTGCCAGCAGCTACGATAGGGCCCAAGATACGCAGTATTTT | CASSYDRAQDTQYF
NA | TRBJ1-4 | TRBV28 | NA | TGTGCCAGCAGCAGTCCAGGGCCTAATGAAAAACTGTTTTTT | CASSSPGPNEKLFF
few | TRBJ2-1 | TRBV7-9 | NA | TGTGCCAGCAGCTTAGGGCCCCCGCATGAGCAGTTCTTC | CASSLGPPHEQFF
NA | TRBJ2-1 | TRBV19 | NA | TGTGCCAGTAGTGCGAGGGGTGAGCAGTTCTTC | CASSARGEQFF
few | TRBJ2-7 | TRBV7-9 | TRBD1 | TGTGCCAGCAGCTTAGCGACAGGGAACGAGCAGTACTTC | CASSLATGNEQYF
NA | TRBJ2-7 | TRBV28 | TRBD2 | TGTGCCAGCAGTTTAACCAGCGGGACCTACGAGCAGTACTTC | CASSLTSGTYEQYF
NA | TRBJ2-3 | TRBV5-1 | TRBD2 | TGCGCCAGCAGCTTGGGGACTAGCGGGAGACGTAGCACAGATACGCAGTATTTT | CASSLGTSGRRSTDTQYF
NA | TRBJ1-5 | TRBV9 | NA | TGTGCCAGCAGCGTTTCCCCTCTGGATCAGCCCCAGCATTTT | CASSVSPLDQPQHF
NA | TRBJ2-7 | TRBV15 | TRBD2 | TGTGCCACCAGCAGTGTACTAGCGGGCGTTCGCCACGAGCAGTACTTC | CATSSVLAGVRHEQYF
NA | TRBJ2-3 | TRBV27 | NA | TGTGCCAGCAGTTGGCGCGGCGCGGGCACAGATACGCAGTATTTT | CASSWRGAGTDTQYF
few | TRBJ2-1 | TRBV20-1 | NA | TGCAGTGCCCCAACATACAATGAGCAGTTCTTC | CSAPTYNEQFF
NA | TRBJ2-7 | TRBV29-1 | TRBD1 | TGCAGCGTTGACGCGGGACAGGGGTTCTACGAGCAGTACTTC | CSVDAGQGFYEQYF